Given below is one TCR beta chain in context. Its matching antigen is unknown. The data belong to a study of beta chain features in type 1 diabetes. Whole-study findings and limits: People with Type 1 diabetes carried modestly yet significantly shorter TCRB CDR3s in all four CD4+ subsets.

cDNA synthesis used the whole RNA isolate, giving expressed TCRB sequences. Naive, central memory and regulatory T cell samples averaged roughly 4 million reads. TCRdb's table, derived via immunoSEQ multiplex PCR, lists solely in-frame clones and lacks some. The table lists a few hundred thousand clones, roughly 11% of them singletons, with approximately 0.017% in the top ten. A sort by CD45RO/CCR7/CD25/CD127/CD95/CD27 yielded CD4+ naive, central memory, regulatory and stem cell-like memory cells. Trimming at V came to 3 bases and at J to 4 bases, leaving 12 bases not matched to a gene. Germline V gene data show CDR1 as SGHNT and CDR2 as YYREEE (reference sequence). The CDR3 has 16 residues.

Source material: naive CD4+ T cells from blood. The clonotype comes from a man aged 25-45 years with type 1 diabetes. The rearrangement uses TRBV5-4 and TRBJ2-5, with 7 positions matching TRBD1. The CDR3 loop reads CASSSNLGTDRETQYF. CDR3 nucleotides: TGTGCCAGCAGCTCGAACCTCGGGACAGACAGAGAGACCCAGTACTTC.